One sample yielded the 5 T cell receptor beta chains listed below, sequenced in a study of T cell repertoires in cytomegalovirus infection. TCRdb fed the reads into MiXCR, producing one record per CDR3 protein. The table lists over 25,000 distinct CDR3 sequences, roughly a fifth of them singletons. These receptors have no known antigen. The input for sequencing was CD8+ T cells from cultured PBMCs, taken from culture after CMV antigen stimulation. The source is a human donor in good health (CMV status not recorded). Some clones in this sample may be carry-over from other donors' samples.

This clonotype was seen only a few times. The chain is built from TRBV5-6 and TRBJ2-5; D might be TRBD1 (6 bases). The ends were cut back, 2 bases at V and 7 bases at J, with 15 bases in the middle. Germline V gene lookup returns CDR1 SGHDT and CDR2 YYEEEE. The CDR3 has 14 amino acids. CDR3 amino acids: CASSLSGARTTQYF. The DNA for the CDR3 is TGTGCCAGCAGCTTATCAGGGGCCCGCACGACCCAGTACTTC.

This clonotype was seen a handful of times. This chain connects TRBV11-1 to TRBJ1-6; 8 bases are a match to TRBD1. CDR1 SGHAT and CDR2 FQDESV come from the germline V gene (reference sequence). The CDR3 covers 14 residues. V lost 5 bases, J lost 5 bases, and 2 bases stayed unmatched. Here the CDR3 DNA reads TGTGCCAGCAGCAGGACAGGGAATAATTCACCCCTCCACTTT. It codes for CASSRTGNNSPLHF.

The chain carries TRBV6-1 and TRBJ2-5; TRBD1 matches 9 bases. CDR3 length: 18 amino acids. Germline CDR1 MNHNS, CDR2 SASEGT. Losses at the gene ends were 6 bases for V and 0 bases for J; bases not matched to a gene: 14. CDR3 nucleotides: TGTGCCAGCAGCCGGGACAGGGAGGTTTTCGTTTACCAAGAGACCCAGTACTTC. Protein: CASSRDREVFVYQETQYF.

At least ten counts were recorded for this clonotype. The chain recombines TRBV6-2 or TRBV6-3 with TRBJ2-1; possibly TRBD2 for D (6 bases). The V gene lost 6 bases and the J gene lost 3 bases, with 12 bases spanning the gap. CDR3 length: 14 residues. Germline CDR1 MNHEY, CDR2 SVGEGT. The CDR3 loop reads CASSGTGYYNEQFF. The CDR3 region has the DNA TGTGCCAGCAGCGGGACTGGGTACTACAATGAGCAGTTCTTC.

V and J are TRBV7-6 and TRBJ2-5, with D unresolved. CDR3 length equals 13 residues. CDR1 SGHVS and CDR2 FNYEAQ come from the germline V gene. Trimming pared 1 base from V and 5 bases from J, leaving 8 bases between. CDR3 protein: CASSLGLEETQYF. CDR3 bases: TGTGCCAGCAGCTTAGGACTCGAGGAGACCCAGTACTTC.